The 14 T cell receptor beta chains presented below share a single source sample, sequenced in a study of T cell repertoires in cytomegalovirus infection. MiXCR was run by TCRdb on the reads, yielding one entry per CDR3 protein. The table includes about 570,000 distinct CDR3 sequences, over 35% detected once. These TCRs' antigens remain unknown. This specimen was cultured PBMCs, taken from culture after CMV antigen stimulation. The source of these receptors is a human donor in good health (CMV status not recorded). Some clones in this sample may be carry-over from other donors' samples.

The CDR3: CASSTGQGEMAGELFF. The DNA of the CDR3 is TGTGCCAGCAGTACCGGACAGGGGGAGATGGCCGGGGAGCTGTTTTTT. The chain carries TRBV28 and TRBJ2-2; TRBD1 matches 10 bases. This CDR3 has 16 residues. Germline V gene sequence: CDR1 MDHEN, CDR2 SYDVKM. V trimming: 5 bases; J trimming: 6 bases; junction bases outside the gene matches: 9.

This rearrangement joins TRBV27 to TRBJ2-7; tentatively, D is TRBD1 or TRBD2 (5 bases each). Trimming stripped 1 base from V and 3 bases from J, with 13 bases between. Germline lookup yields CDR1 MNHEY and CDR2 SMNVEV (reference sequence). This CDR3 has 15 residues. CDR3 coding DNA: TGTGCCAGCAGTTTATATGGGGGTCTTCTCTACGAGCAGTACTTC. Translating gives CASSLYGGLLYEQYF.

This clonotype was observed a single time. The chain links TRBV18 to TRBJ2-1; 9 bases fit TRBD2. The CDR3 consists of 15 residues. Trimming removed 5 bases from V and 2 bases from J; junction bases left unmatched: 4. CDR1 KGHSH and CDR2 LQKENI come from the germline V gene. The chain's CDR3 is CASSGGLATYNEQFF. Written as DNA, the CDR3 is TGTGCCAGCTCAGGGGGACTAGCCACCTACAATGAGCAGTTCTTC.

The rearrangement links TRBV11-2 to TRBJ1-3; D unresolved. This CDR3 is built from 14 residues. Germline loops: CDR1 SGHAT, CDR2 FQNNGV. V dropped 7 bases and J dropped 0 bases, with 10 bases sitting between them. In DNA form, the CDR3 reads TGTGCCAGCATCTCCCTGGACTCTGGAAACACCATATATTTT. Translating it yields CASISLDSGNTIYF.

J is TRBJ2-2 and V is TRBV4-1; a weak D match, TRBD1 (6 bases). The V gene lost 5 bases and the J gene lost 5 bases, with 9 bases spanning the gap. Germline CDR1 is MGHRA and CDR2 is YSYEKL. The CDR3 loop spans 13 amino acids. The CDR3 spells CASSWDKTGELFF. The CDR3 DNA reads TGCGCCAGCAGCTGGGACAAAACCGGGGAGCTGTTTTTT.

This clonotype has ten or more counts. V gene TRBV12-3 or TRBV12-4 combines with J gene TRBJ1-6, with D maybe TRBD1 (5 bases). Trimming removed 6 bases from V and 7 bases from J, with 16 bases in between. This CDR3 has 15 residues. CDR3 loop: CASRDTGLSNSPLHF. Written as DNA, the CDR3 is TGTGCCAGCAGAGACACAGGTCTGTCCAATTCACCCCTCCACTTT.

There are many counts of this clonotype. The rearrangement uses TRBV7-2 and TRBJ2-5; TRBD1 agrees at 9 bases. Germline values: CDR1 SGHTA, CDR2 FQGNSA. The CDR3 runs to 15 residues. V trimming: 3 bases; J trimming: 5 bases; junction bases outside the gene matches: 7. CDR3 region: CASSLGQGMFETQYF. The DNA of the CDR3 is TGTGCCAGCAGCTTGGGACAGGGAATGTTCGAGACCCAGTACTTC. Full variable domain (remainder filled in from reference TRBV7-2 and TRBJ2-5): GAGVSQSPSNKVTEKGKDVELRCDPISGHTALYWYRQSLGQGLEFLIYFQGNSAPDKSGLPSDRFSAERTGGSVSTLTIQRTQQEDSAVYLCASSLGQGMFETQYFGPGTRLLVL.

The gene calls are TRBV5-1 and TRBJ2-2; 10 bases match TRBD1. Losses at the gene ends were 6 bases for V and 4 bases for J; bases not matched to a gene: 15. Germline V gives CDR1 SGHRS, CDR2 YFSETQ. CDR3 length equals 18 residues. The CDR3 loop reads CASTKTPDRGDFTGELFF. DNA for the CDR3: TGCGCCAGCACCAAGACGCCGGACAGGGGGGACTTCACCGGGGAGCTGTTTTTT.

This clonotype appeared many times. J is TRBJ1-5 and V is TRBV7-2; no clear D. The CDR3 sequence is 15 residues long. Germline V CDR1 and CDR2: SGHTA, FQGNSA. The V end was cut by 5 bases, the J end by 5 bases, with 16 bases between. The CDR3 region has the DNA TGTGCCAGCAGCCTCGACGGAGAGGAGCATCAGCCCCAGCATTTT. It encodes CASSLDGEEHQPQHF.

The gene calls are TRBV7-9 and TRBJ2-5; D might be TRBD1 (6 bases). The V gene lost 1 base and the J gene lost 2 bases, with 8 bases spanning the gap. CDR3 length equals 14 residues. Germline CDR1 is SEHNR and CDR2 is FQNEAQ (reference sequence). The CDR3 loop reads CASSLGTDQETQYF. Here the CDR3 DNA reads TGTGCCAGCAGCTTAGGGACAGATCAAGAGACCCAGTACTTC.

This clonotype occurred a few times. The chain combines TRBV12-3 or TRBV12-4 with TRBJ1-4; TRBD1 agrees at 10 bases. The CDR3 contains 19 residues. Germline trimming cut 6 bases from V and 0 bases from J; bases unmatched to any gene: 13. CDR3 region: CASSRGLGTGASTNEKLFF. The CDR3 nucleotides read TGTGCCAGCAGCCGCGGGCTGGGGACAGGGGCCTCAACTAATGAAAAACTGTTTTTT.

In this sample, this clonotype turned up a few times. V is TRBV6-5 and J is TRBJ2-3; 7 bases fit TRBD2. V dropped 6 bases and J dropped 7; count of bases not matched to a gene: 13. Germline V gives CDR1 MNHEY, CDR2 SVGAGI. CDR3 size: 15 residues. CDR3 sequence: CASRVGLAAENTQYF. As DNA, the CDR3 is TGTGCCAGCAGGGTGGGTCTAGCGGCTGAGAATACGCAGTATTTT.

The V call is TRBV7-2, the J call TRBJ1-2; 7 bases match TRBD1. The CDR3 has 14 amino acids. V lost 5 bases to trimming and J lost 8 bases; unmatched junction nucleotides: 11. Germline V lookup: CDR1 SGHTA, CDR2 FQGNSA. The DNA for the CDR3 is TGTGCCAGCAGCCCTCAGGGGGTGGGGGGAGGCTACACCTTC. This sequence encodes CASSPQGVGGGYTF.

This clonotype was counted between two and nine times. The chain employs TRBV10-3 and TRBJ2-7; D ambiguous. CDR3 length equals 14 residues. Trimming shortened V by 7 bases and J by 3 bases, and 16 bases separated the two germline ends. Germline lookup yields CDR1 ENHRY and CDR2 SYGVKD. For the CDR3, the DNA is TGTGCCATCAAAGAAGGGCCAGCCTTCTACGAGCAGTACTTC. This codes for CAIKEGPAFYEQYF.